One and the same sample provided the 22 T cell receptor beta chains below, sequenced in a study of OX40 agonist ivuxolimab in advanced cancers. The data were produced by immunoSEQ multiplex PCR, yet TCRdb's version contains in-frame clones alone and is incomplete. Here the sample spans 45,000 to 55,000 clones, roughly 80% being singletons. The sequencing used CD4+ or CD8+ T cells sorted from blood, collected in a trial of the OX40 agonist ivuxolimab. Receptors were obtained from an adult with an advanced solid tumor such as melanoma, head and neck, liver or kidney cancer.

The gene calls are TRBV15 and TRBJ2-2; no firm D call. Germline V gene data show CDR1 as LNHNV and CDR2 as YYDKDF (reference sequence). The CDR3 consists of 13 residues. The ends were cut back, 5 bases at V and 7 bases at J, with 11 bases in the middle. The CDR3 DNA follows: TGTGCCACCAGCTCCAACGGTATCGGGGAGCTGTTTTTT. Amino acid sequence: CATSSNGIGELFF.

The CDR3 DNA sequence: TGTGCCAGCAGTGAAGGGACCGGGTTTGAGAAACTGTTTTTT. It encodes CASSEGTGFEKLFF. The chain joins TRBV2 to TRBJ1-4; D gene ambiguous. Germline V gene sequence: CDR1 SNHLY, CDR2 FYNNEI. The CDR3 loop spans 14 amino acids. Trimming pared 1 base from V and 11 bases from J, leaving 14 bases between.

In this sample, this clone turned up a few times. CDR3 sequence: CSVGVLQGWSDTQYF. The CDR3 DNA follows: TGCAGCGTTGGAGTCCTGCAGGGTTGGTCAGATACGCAGTATTTT. This chain uses TRBV29-1 with TRBJ2-3, with a possible D match to TRBD1 (5 bases). Trimming shortened V by 4 bases and J by 4 bases, and 18 bases separated the two germline ends. Germline V lookup: CDR1 SQVTM, CDR2 ANQGSEA. The CDR3 runs 15 residues.

The chain is built from TRBV9 and TRBJ2-1, with 12 nucleotides matching TRBD2. Looked up from germline, CDR1 is SGDLS and CDR2 is YYNGEE. With 4 bases clipped from V and 6 bases from J, the junction kept 5 bases outside the gene matches. The CDR3 runs 15 residues. The DNA of the CDR3 is TGTGCCAGCAGCCGACTAGCGGGGGACGCCAATGAGCAGTTCTTC. This translates into CASSRLAGDANEQFF.

Details on this clone: The sample has other DNA sequences that encode this CDR3 too. J is TRBJ2-5 and V is TRBV30; 8 positions agree with TRBD1. The CDR3 extends over 14 amino acids. The V and J ends lost 4 bases and 5 bases, in that order; junction bases with no gene match: 9. From germline, CDR1 is GTSNPN and CDR2 SVGIG (reference sequence). CDR3 in amino acids: CAWKWGRGRETQYF. The DNA of the CDR3 is TGTGCCTGGAAGTGGGGCAGGGGGCGGGAGACCCAGTACTTC.

DNA of the CDR3: TGTGCCAGCAGTTTAGTACCTGGGGCCAACGTCCTGACTTTC. This encodes CASSLVPGANVLTF. The rearrangement uses TRBV27 and TRBJ2-6; no clear D gene. This CDR3 has 14 amino acids. Deletions cut 2 bases from V and 2 bases from J, with 4 bases between. CDR1 and CDR2 from the germline V gene are MNHEY and SMNVEV (reference sequence).

The V gene is TRBV18, the J gene TRBJ1-2, with D perhaps TRBD1 (5 bases). From germline, CDR1 is KGHSH and CDR2 LQKENI. This CDR3 is built from 11 residues. Deletions cut 6 bases from V and 7 bases from J, with 9 bases between. CDR3 protein: CASSGTSGYTF. The CDR3 bases are TGTGCCAGCTCCGGGACGAGTGGCTACACCTTC. Looking up the rest from reference TRBV18 and TRBJ1-2 gives the full variable domain: NAGVMQNPRHLVRRRGQEARLRCSPMKGHSHVYWYRQLPEEGLKFMVYLQKENIIDESGMPKERFSAEFPKEGPSILRIQQVVRGDSAAYFCASSGTSGYTFGSGTRLTVV.

The chain carries TRBV7-9 and TRBJ1-6; a weak D match, TRBD1 (6 bases). The length of the CDR3 is 15 residues. The germline gives CDR1 SEHNR, CDR2 FQNEAQ (reference sequence). V was pared by 4 bases and J by 7 bases, with 14 bases between. The CDR3 loop reads CASSYIGQRNSPLHF. As DNA, the CDR3 is TGTGCCAGCAGCTATATCGGACAGAGAAATTCACCCCTCCACTTT.

The gene calls are TRBV11-3 and TRBJ2-5, with TRBD1 matching 7 bases. CDR3 length equals 14 residues. The trim removed 5 bases at V and 0 bases at J, leaving 3 bases unmatched. Germline lookup yields CDR1 SGHNT and CDR2 YENEEA. The chain's CDR3 is CASSEGQNQETQYF. Written as DNA, the CDR3 is TGTGCCAGCAGCGAGGGACAGAACCAAGAGACCCAGTACTTC.

Notes on this clone: The sample carries other DNA sequences with the same CDR3. The chain combines TRBV5-4 with TRBJ2-3; TRBD1 agrees at 9 bases. V was clipped by 0 bases and J by 2 bases; unmatched bases: 1. The CDR3 is 15 residues long. Germline V gene data show CDR1 as SGHNT and CDR2 as YYREEE (reference sequence). The CDR3 is CASSLDRGLTDTQYF. For the CDR3, the DNA is TGTGCCAGCAGCTTGGACAGGGGGCTCACAGATACGCAGTATTTT.

This clone has a single count. The chain carries TRBV30 and TRBJ2-7; weak D call: TRBD2 (6 bases). CDR1 and CDR2 from the germline V gene are GTSNPN and SVGIG (reference sequence). The CDR3 covers 12 residues. The ends were cut back, 3 bases at V and 4 bases at J, with 10 bases in the middle. The CDR3 nucleotides are TGTGCCTGGAGAGCAGGAGGGTACGAGCAGTACTTC. Its protein product is CAWRAGGYEQYF.

The chain uses TRBV9 and TRBJ1-1; possibly TRBD1 for D (6 bases). This CDR3 region has 13 residues. The germline V gene has CDR1 SGDLS and CDR2 YYNGEE. The V end lost 4 bases, the J end lost 11 bases, and 18 bases lay between the germline ends. CDR3 sequence: CASSHGGLGEAFF. DNA for the CDR3: TGTGCCAGCAGCCATGGGGGCCTTGGTGAGGCTTTCTTT.

The chain links TRBV15 to TRBJ2-1; D may be TRBD1 or TRBD2 (5 bases each). The CDR3 is 14 residues long. V was cut by 1 base and J by 5 bases, with 9 bases left in between. Germline lookup yields CDR1 LNHNV and CDR2 YYDKDF (reference sequence). The CDR3: CATSRAGPHNEQFF. In DNA form, the CDR3 reads TGTGCCACCAGCAGAGCGGGACCCCACAATGAGCAGTTCTTC.

The chain carries TRBV29-1 and TRBJ2-3, with D possibly being TRBD2 (6 bases). The CDR3 is 11 residues long. Looked up from germline, CDR1 is SQVTM and CDR2 is ANQGSEA. V shed 7 bases and J shed 4 bases, with 9 bases lying between them. The CDR3 loop reads CSAREADTQYF. The CDR3 DNA reads as TGCAGCGCGAGGGAGGCAGATACGCAGTATTTT.

This sequence joins TRBV7-2 and TRBJ2-2; D could derive from TRBD1 or TRBD2 (5 bases each). Germline V gene data show CDR1 as SGHTA and CDR2 as FQGNSA. Deletions cut 0 bases from V and 5 bases from J, with 10 bases between. This CDR3 has 15 amino acids. The CDR3 is CASSLADGGTGELFF. The CDR3 region has the DNA TGTGCCAGCAGCTTAGCTGATGGGGGAACCGGGGAGCTGTTTTTT.

CDR3 residues: CASISPPGQGRDGYTF. The CDR3 nucleotides read TGTGCCAGCATCTCCCCCCCCGGACAGGGTAGGGATGGCTACACCTTC. The V and J genes are TRBV28 and TRBJ1-2; 8 bases are a match to TRBD1. Losses at the gene ends were 7 bases for V and 6 bases for J; bases not matched to a gene: 16. This CDR3 is 16 amino acids long. CDR1 is MDHEN and CDR2 is SYDVKM in the germline V gene.

This clone was recorded a few times. The V call is TRBV5-1, the J call TRBJ2-3; 9 nucleotides line up with TRBD2. The CDR3 has 14 residues. Germline V gives CDR1 SGHRS, CDR2 YFSETQ. V trimming: 10 bases; J trimming: 4 bases; junction bases outside the gene matches: 10. The CDR3 DNA follows: TGCGCCTGTCATAGCGGGAGTCGAGCAGATACGCAGTATTTT. Protein sequence: CACHSGSRADTQYF.

Points on this clone: The junction shows a germline mismatch at one end, possibly a read error. The chain joins TRBV7-2 to TRBJ2-7; 14 bases fit TRBD2. The CDR3 is 19 residues long. Germline CDR1 reads SGHTA; CDR2 reads FQGNSA. In DNA form, the CDR3 reads TGTGCCAGCAGCTTAGCAACCGGGACTAGCGGGGGATCCAGTAGTACGGGTCACTTC. Its protein product is CASSLATGTSGGSSSTGHF.

The J gene is TRBJ2-3, the V gene TRBV19; unclear D gene. Germline V gene sequence: CDR1 LNHDA, CDR2 SQIVND (reference sequence). This CDR3 has 14 residues. V lost 0 bases and J lost 2, with 6 bases in between. In nucleotides, the CDR3 is TGTGCCAGTAGTATAGAACAGTCCACAGATACGCAGTATTTT. Its translation: CASSIEQSTDTQYF.

This clone was seen a handful of times. The chain combines TRBV27 with TRBJ1-1; no definite D call. The germline CDR1 and CDR2 sequences are MNHEY and SMNVEV (reference sequence). The CDR3 runs 13 residues. V lost 5 bases and J lost 0, with 7 bases in between. The CDR3 DNA reads TGTGCCAGCAGTCGGCACCTGAACACTGAAGCTTTCTTT. Its protein is CASSRHLNTEAFF.

This clone was observed a handful of times. The genes are TRBV19 and TRBJ1-5, with 7 bases lining up with TRBD1. The V gene's germline CDR1 is LNHDA and CDR2 SQIVND (reference sequence). Trimming removed 5 bases from V and 8 bases from J; junction bases left unmatched: 6. The CDR3 is 13 residues long. This CDR3 reads CASSLSTGKPQHF. The CDR3 nucleotides are TGTGCCAGTAGTCTCTCGACAGGGAAGCCCCAGCATTTT.

The chain recombines TRBV25-1 with TRBJ1-4; D not resolved. Germline V CDR1 and CDR2: MGHDK, SYGVNS. CDR3 length: 15 amino acids. Trimming cost V 2 bases and J 7 bases, with 14 bases left between them. CDR3 DNA sequence: TGTGCCAGCAGTGAAATCTACGGTTCGTCTGAAAAACTGTTTTTT. It translates to CASSEIYGSSEKLFF.